This T cell receptor (beta chain) comes out of a study of early T cells in non-severe SARS-CoV-2 infection. Across the whole study: The study sequenced bulk RNA from unsorted whole blood, with chains unpaired.

Study results and caveats: A preference for anti-spike CD8 responses marked VDJdb matching, which missed private and CD4 specificities.

Individual cDNA molecules carried attached unique molecular identifiers. MiXCR was run by TCRdb on the 5' RACE reads, yielding one entry per CDR3 protein. The table records 50,000 or so distinct CDR3 sequences, 15% of them present only once. Note on this clonotype: The antigen remains unidentified.

CDR1 is LGHDT, CDR2 YNNKEL, per germline (reference sequence). After removal of 2 bases from V and 0 bases from J, the junction contained 1 base not matched to a gene. CDR3 length equals 16 residues. The sample was whole blood, taken at baseline. This TCR was recovered from an adult who was a healthcare worker with PCR-confirmed SARS-CoV-2 infection or an uninfected control (not recorded which). The chain has TRBV3-1 and TRBJ2-5, with 12 nucleotides matching TRBD2. The CDR3 DNA is TGTGCCAGCAGCCAATGGACTAGCGGGGACCAAGAGACCCAGTACTTC. Amino acid sequence: CASSQWTSGDQETQYF.